Described below is a single T cell receptor (beta chain) sequence and its context. Its recognized antigen is unknown. Within one base of it there is no much larger clone, and no base qualities were kept. The CDR3 goes from the cysteine to the phenylalanine over 14 residues. Of the read, only the CDR3 DNA is kept; its 42 bases are in frame from base 1. V and J are truncated by 4 bases and 7 bases respectively, leaving an intervening sequence of 15 bases. The germline V gene supplies CDR1 SGHRS and CDR2 YFSETQ. To prepare the library, 5' RACE was applied. Sequenced using an Illumina HiSeq 2000. A universal primer binding site was added through template switching, and the final cDNA carried a unique molecular identifier so that TCR cDNA molecules could be counted accurately. Specific primers in the conserved constant-segment region were used to synthesize first-strand cDNA for the TCR alpha and beta chains. Each cDNA library was double barcoded, with a SMART-Mk sample barcode plus Illumina barcodes, to control for contamination. TruSeq adapter sequences, together with Illumina sample barcodes, were added in two successive PCR steps. The Illumina HiSeq platform was used with custom primers to sequence TCR alpha and beta cDNA libraries. The original methods were these. MiGEC was used to process raw reads and extract unique molecular identifiers, and MiXCR was used to find CDR3 positions. Recombination models were inferred per individual with the repgenHMM and IGoR tools using an EM algorithm. Shared clonotype analysis was performed with the tcR package in R, normalizing sharing by the product of cloneset sizes. To study raw recombination free of thymic and clonal selection effects, out-of-frame nonproductive sequences were analyzed. In TCRdb, the public reads were trimmed at Q25 with fastp and aligned with MiXCR, with productive beta chains retained. A single entry per CDR3 protein holds the most common genes and DNA from its merged rows. TCRdb's processing, not the authors', yielded these V and J calls. For this sample the table gives roughly 230,000 distinct CDR3 sequences, of which roughly 8.7% were detected only once. The ten biggest clones cover 2.5% to 3.5% of the sample.

This entry comes from a study of identical twins (TCRdb year 2016). A note on the overall study: To test whether fetal clonotypes persist, this study deep-sequenced TCR alpha and beta repertoires from monozygotic twins, from unrelated adults of various ages, and from cord blood. To rule out contamination, replicate twin experiments were performed at different times with different library preparation protocols. Paper-wide results and their limitations: Out-of-frame TCR alpha sequences shared between twins showed an excess of low generation-probability sequences compared with coincidental sharing between unrelated individuals. Invariant T cells such as MAIT and iNKT could partly confound zero-insertion analyses, although diverse VJ usage argued against such confounding for most clonotypes. Excess twin sharing in beta out-of-frame sequences was weaker because fewer shared sequences lowered the signal-to-noise ratio. Because the same donors could not be followed over many years, the conclusions relied on cross-sectional statistical analysis. In monozygotic twins, recombination models systematically underestimated out-of-frame TCR alpha sharing, but the models matched the sharing seen between unrelated individuals. Fewer insertions were carried by abundant cord blood beta clonotypes, a similar but weaker trend appeared in young adult naive repertoires, and no such trend appeared in memory repertoires.

All donors were healthy Caucasians. Three pairs of female monozygotic twins, all aged about 18 to 30 years, were included in the twin cohort. Positive isolation kits from Invitrogen were used to isolate CD4+ and CD8+ T cell populations. This same sample was also taken into another study, of yellow fever vaccine responses in identical twins. The second paper states: The authors reported that the T cell response to vaccination in identical twins appeared partly convergent and partly personalized. The study precisely tracked vaccine-responding T cell clones in identical twins.

Sample: CD8+ T cells sorted from blood. The rearranged segments are TRBV5-1 and TRBJ1-5, and perhaps TRBD1 as D gene, on 5 matching bases. The receptor was isolated from a woman aged 18-29 years in good health. The CDR3 protein: CASSPGTLGQPQHF. The nucleotide sequence reads as follows: TGCGCCAGCAGCCCCGGGACCCTAGGACAGCCCCAGCATTTT.